The rows below give T cell receptor beta chains drawn from one sample of a study of T cell changes during pregnancy in multiple sclerosis. Clones were sequenced by immunoSEQ multiplex PCR, and TCRdb holds only the in-frame ones, with some missing. The sample consists of 60,000 or so clones, 91% of them appearing once. The source was CD4+ T cells from peripheral blood mononuclear cells, collected after pregnancy. These receptor sequences come from a female donor in good health, enrolled as a control in a pregnancy study. The CDR3 runs from the conserved cysteine through the conserved F or W. The D gene is left open where the match is weak. Only some rows state a clone size, as once, few, many or a class for expanded clones.

CASSYLTSGQYNEQFF TGTGCCAGCAGTTACCTGACTAGCGGCCAATACAATGAGCAGTTCTTC TRBV6-6 16 . TRBD2 TRBJ2-1
CASSPRDRVNSPLHF TGTGCCAGCAGCCCAAGGGACAGGGTGAATTCACCCCTCCACTTT TRBV6-5 15 . TRBD1 TRBJ1-6
CASSPGQGTDTQYF TGTGCCAGCAGTCCCGGACAGGGAACAGATACGCAGTATTTT TRBV27 14 . TRBD1 TRBJ2-3
CASSNLEKETQYF TGTGCCAGCAGCAATCTAGAAAAAGAGACCCAGTACTTC TRBV21-1 13 . . TRBJ2-5
CAGSEGQGNTEAFF TGTGCCGGCAGCGAGGGACAGGGGAACACTGAAGCTTTCTTT TRBV7-2 14 . TRBD1 TRBJ1-1
CASSTTGTGGPGELFF TGTGCCAGCAGCACAACCGGGACAGGGGGGCCCGGGGAGCTGTTTTTT TRBV9 16 . TRBD1 TRBJ2-2
CASSPSFGQPQHF TGTGCCAGCAGCCCCAGTTTCGGGCAGCCCCAGCATTTT TRBV7-2 13 few . TRBJ1-5
CASSEDRVQPQHF TGTGCCAGCAGTGAAGATCGCGTCCAGCCCCAGCATTTT TRBV2 13 . . TRBJ1-5
CASSPSPTQKPYNSPLHF TGTGCCAGCAGCCCGAGCCCTACCCAAAAACCTTATAATTCACCCCTCCACTTT TRBV7-9 18 . . TRBJ1-6
CASSRTRGNEQFF TGTGCCAGCAGTCGGACTAGAGGCAATGAGCAGTTCTTC TRBV6-5 13 . TRBD2 TRBJ2-1
CASRQGTYLSTDTQYF TGTGCCAGCAGACAAGGGACATACTTGAGCACAGATACGCAGTATTTT TRBV7-2 16 . . TRBJ2-3
CASRGLGRAGAFF TGTGCCAGCAGGGGGTTGGGGCGAGCCGGAGCTTTCTTT TRBV6-5 13 few . TRBJ1-1
CASSIATPGYNQPQHF TGTGCCAGTAGTATAGCTACTCCGGGGTACAATCAGCCCCAGCATTTT TRBV19 16 . . TRBJ1-5
CASHQGWSNQPQHF TGTGCCAGCCACCAGGGATGGAGCAATCAGCCCCAGCATTTT TRBV19 14 few . TRBJ1-5
CASSRGRGYNSPLHF TGTGCCAGTAGTAGGGGCAGGGGGTATAATTCACCCCTCCACTTT TRBV19 15 . TRBD1 TRBJ1-6
CASSYSRGRAAYEQYF TGTGCCAGCAGTTACTCTCGGGGGAGGGCGGCCTACGAGCAGTACTTC TRBV6-5 16 . TRBD2 TRBJ2-7
CASSVDHPRSDEQFF TGCGCCAGCAGCGTGGACCACCCGCGATCTGATGAGCAGTTCTTC TRBV5-1 15 . . TRBJ2-1
CASSYSDRGGGYTF TGTGCCAGCAGTTACTCCGACAGGGGTGGTGGCTACACCTTC TRBV6-5 14 . TRBD1 TRBJ1-2
CASSASSENTGELFF TGTGCCAGCAGCGCCAGTAGCGAGAACACCGGGGAGCTGTTTTTT TRBV6-6 15 . . TRBJ2-2
CAWSTGQGNQPQHF TGTGCCTGGAGCACGGGACAGGGGAATCAGCCCCAGCATTTT TRBV30 14 many TRBD1 TRBJ1-5
CASSLISQMNTEAFF TGTGCCAGCAGCTTGATAAGTCAGATGAACACTGAAGCTTTCTTT TRBV5-4 15 few . TRBJ1-1
CAWILRGRRVNTEAFF TGTGCCTGGATCTTGAGGGGGCGAAGGGTGAACACTGAAGCTTTCTTT TRBV30 16 few TRBD1 TRBJ1-1
CASSIGRQGVGEKLFF TGTGCCAGTAGTATAGGACGACAGGGGGTTGGTGAAAAACTGTTTTTT TRBV19 16 . TRBD1 TRBJ1-4
CASSPNPGQGRGEQFF TGTGCCAGCAGTCCGAATCCGGGACAGGGGAGGGGTGAGCAGTTCTTC TRBV27 16 . TRBD1 TRBJ2-1
CASSLAWTGGPNTEAFF TGTGCCAGCAGCTTAGCTTGGACAGGGGGTCCGAACACTGAAGCTTTCTTT TRBV7-8 17 . TRBD1 TRBJ1-1
CASSPRQVGYNEQFF TGTGCCAGCAGCCCTAGACAGGTCGGGTACAATGAGCAGTTCTTC TRBV11-3 15 . . TRBJ2-1
CASSLAGRNGYTF TGTGCCAGCAGCTTAGCGGGGCGTAATGGCTACACCTTC TRBV7-9 13 . . TRBJ1-2
CASSQKVQGNTGELFF TGTGCCAGCAGCCAAAAAGTACAGGGTAACACCGGGGAGCTGTTTTTT TRBV5-4 16 . . TRBJ2-2